Here is one TCR beta chain with its context. This sample was included in a study of regulatory T cells in long-lasting Graves disease. Noted time point: newly diagnosed GD, antithyroid drugs for less than 3 months. Extracted PBMC RNA gave rise to the TCR library. Arm-PCR of CDR3 regions and iRepertoire HTBI primers were the basis on which TCR beta libraries were built. TCRdb processed the multiplex PCR reads anew with MiXCR; each CDR3 protein has one entry. This table holds 400,000 to 550,000 distinct CDR3 sequences, roughly 17% found once. Looked up from germline, CDR1 is SEHNR and CDR2 is FQNEAQ (reference sequence). V was shortened by 5 bases and J by 5 bases, with 20 bases between the two germline ends. The CDR3 runs to 16 residues. These data also featured in a second study, about T cells in Graves' hyperthyroidism and ophthalmopathy.

V usage is TRBV7-9 and J usage is TRBJ2-3; the D is unclear. This TCR was sampled from a young woman with Graves disease. Sequenced here: peripheral blood mononuclear cells (PBMCs), sampled at new diagnosis, from a patient treated with antithyroid drugs. CDR3 amino acids: CASSTQTHANIDTQYF. CDR3 nucleotides: TGTGCCAGCAGCACCCAGACACACGCGAATATAGATACGCAGTATTTT.